The 20 T cell receptor beta chains below were found in one sample sequenced in a study of T cell clonality in common variable immunodeficiency. Findings of the study overall: Common variable immunodeficiency TCR beta sequences reportedly had fewer deletions and N-nucleotide insertions.

Sequencing was performed with immunoSEQ multiplex PCR; in TCRdb, only in-frame clones are kept and a portion is missing. This sample has around 16,000 clones, each found more than once. Their antigens remain unidentified. Sequencing was performed on peripheral blood mononuclear cells. These receptors all come from a human donor with common variable immunodeficiency.

A note on this clone: Read coverage stops 3 residues before the CDR3 terminus; the germline J gene supplies the remainder. The rearrangement joins TRBV20-1 to TRBJ1-2; D is perhaps TRBD1 (5 bases). Per the germline V gene, CDR1 is DFQATT and CDR2 is SNEGSKA (reference sequence). This CDR3 is built from 18 residues. Trimming pared 0 bases from V and 1 base from J, leaving 21 bases between. CDR3 region: CSARDRQTVGFGNYGYTF. The sequenced CDR3 bases are TGCAGTGCTAGAGATCGTCAGACAGTCGGGTTCGGTAACTATGGC.

This clone has more than one count but fewer than ten. The CDR3 is cut off 3 residues early in the read; its end comes from the germline J gene. This sequence joins TRBV18 and TRBJ2-7; D is perhaps TRBD2 (5 bases). The length of the CDR3 is 12 residues. CDR1 is KGHSH and CDR2 is LQKENI in the germline V gene. Between the trimmed V and J ends, which lost 2 bases and 3 bases, there was a span of 5 bases. CDR3 DNA (partial): TGTGCCAGCTCACCAGAGGGCTACGAG. This codes for CASSPEGYE. The entire CDR3 is CASSPEGYEQYF.

This clone was detected ten times or more. Sequencing ends 3 residues short of the CDR3 end; the germline J gene provides the rest. V usage is TRBV29-1 and J usage is TRBJ2-1; D is ambiguous. Trimming pared 3 bases from V and 0 bases from J, leaving 9 bases between. The CDR3 extends over 14 amino acids. CDR1 and CDR2 from the germline V gene are SQVTM and ANQGSEA. The CDR3: CSVDATRSYNEQFF. The CDR3 bases that were read are TGCAGCGTTGATGCCACTCGCTCCTACAATGAG.

With regard to this clone: The read terminates 3 residues before the CDR3 end, so the remaining end is supplied by the germline J gene. This chain links TRBV7-9 with TRBJ1-2, with D possibly TRBD1 on 5 matching bases. CDR1 is SEHNR and CDR2 is FQNEAQ in the germline V gene (reference sequence). The CDR3 spans 14 residues. The CDR3 DNA, read in part, is TGTGCCAGCAGCTTATCGGGGGGGAGCCGGGGC. Encoded protein: CASSLSGGSRG. The whole CDR3 sequence is CASSLSGGSRGYTF.

About this clone: The DNA ends 3 residues before the CDR3 does, and the rest of the CDR3 is filled in from the germline J gene. This sequence joins TRBV5-1 and TRBJ1-3; no reliable D call. There are 16 residues in the CDR3. The germline V gene has CDR1 SGHRS and CDR2 YFSETQ. Trimming took off 1 base at V and 1 base at J, with 12 bases between the two ends. The CDR3 bases that were read are TGCGCCAGCAGCTTGAACGTGGCGGGGTCTGGAAACACC. Its translation: CASSLNVAGSGNT. The CDR3 in full is CASSLNVAGSGNTIYF.

This clone was observed many times. The CDR3 goes on 3 residues after the read ends, and that part is filled in from the germline J gene. This rearrangement joins TRBV7-2 to TRBJ2-1; 8 nucleotides align to TRBD2. The CDR3 is 18 amino acids. The germline CDR1 and CDR2 sequences are SGHTA and FQGNSA. The ends lost 0 bases at V and 7 bases at J; junction bases unmatched: 14. The sequenced CDR3 bases are TGTGCCAGCAGCTTAGCCCGGAGGTACGCGGGAGGCCCAAATGAG. Its protein product is CASSLARRYAGGPNE. The full-length CDR3 reads as CASSLARRYAGGPNEQFF.

Points on this clone: The missing CDR3 end, 3 residues past where the read stops, is filled in from the germline J gene. This rearrangement joins TRBV7-6 to TRBJ2-3; 9 nucleotides line up with TRBD1. The V gene's germline CDR1 is SGHVS and CDR2 FNYEAQ. V dropped 5 bases and J dropped 2; count of bases not matched to a gene: 8. This CDR3 is built from 16 residues. CDR3 residues: CASSAMGTGTTDTQYF. The CDR3 DNA, read in part, is TGTGCCAGCAGCGCCATGGGGACAGGGACCACAGATACG.

This clone was seen a few times. The CDR3 end falls 3 residues outside the read, so it is completed with the germline J gene. The rearrangement uses TRBV5-1 and TRBJ2-7; TRBD1 matches at 7 bases. The trim removed 7 bases at V and 3 bases at J, leaving 7 bases unmatched. This CDR3 is built from 13 residues. Per germline, CDR1 SGHRS and CDR2 YFSETQ. The CDR3 sequence is CASGRDSRYEQYF. The CDR3 DNA, read in part, is TGCGCCAGCGGACGGGACAGTCGCTACGAG.

This clone showed up many times. The read finishes 3 residues shy of the CDR3 end, and the germline J gene is used to complete it. This chain connects TRBV23-1 to TRBJ1-6; no reliable D call. TRBV23-1 is marked as an open reading frame, function uncertain. The CDR3 is 17 amino acids. V was cut by 0 bases and J by 6 bases, with 15 bases left in between. The part of the CDR3 DNA that was read is TGCGCCAGCAGTCAATCGGCCAAACATAAAGGTAATTCACCC. It is translated as CASSQSAKHKGNSP. In full, the CDR3 is CASSQSAKHKGNSPLHF.

A note on this clone: The CDR3 end is not reached by the read, which stops 3 residues before it; the germline J gene fills it in. This rearrangement joins TRBV7-2 to TRBJ2-5; TRBD2 aligns across 7 bases. V lost 5 bases, J lost 7 bases, and 7 bases stayed unmatched. This CDR3 comprises 13 residues. The V gene's germline CDR1 is SGHTA and CDR2 FQGNSA. Incomplete CDR3 DNA: TGTGCCAGCAGCACAAGCGGGGCCGGGACC. It is translated as CASSTSGAGT. The whole CDR3 protein reads CASSTSGAGTQYF.

This clone came up a few times. The DNA ends 3 residues before the CDR3 does, and the rest of the CDR3 is filled in from the germline J gene. The J gene is TRBJ1-1, the V gene TRBV19, with D perhaps TRBD1 (5 bases). The ends were cut back, 7 bases at V and 0 bases at J, with 9 bases in the middle. This CDR3 has 13 residues. In germline, CDR1 is LNHDA, CDR2 SQIVND (reference sequence). The CDR3 reads CASKRQLNTEAFF. The CDR3 bases that were read are TGTGCCAGTAAGAGACAGCTGAACACTGAA.

This clone was counted only a few times. The read ends 3 residues shy of where the CDR3 ends; the end is completed using the germline J gene. V is TRBV7-6 and J is TRBJ1-4, with D possibly TRBD1 on 6 matching bases. The germline V gene has CDR1 SGHVS and CDR2 FNYEAQ. Trimming pared 5 bases from V and 4 bases from J, leaving 17 bases between. This CDR3 is built from 16 residues. The CDR3 bases that were read are TGTGCCAGCAGCCCGGGACCCGGGACAAATAATGAAAAA. As protein: CASSPGPGTNNEK. The CDR3, in full, reads CASSPGPGTNNEKLFF.

On this clone: The CDR3 end is not reached by the read, which stops 3 residues before it; the germline J gene fills it in. The chain is built from TRBV19 and TRBJ1-4, with 9 bases lining up with TRBD1. This CDR3 is built from 14 residues. The junction had 6 bases not matched to a gene; V was cut back by 6 bases and J by 7 bases. Germline V gene lookup returns CDR1 LNHDA and CDR2 SQIVND (reference sequence). The CDR3 region is CASRTTGGAEKLFF. The CDR3 DNA, read in part, is TGTGCCAGTAGGACGACAGGGGGGGCTGAAAAA. Using reference TRBV19 and TRBJ1-4 for the parts outside the CDR3, the full variable domain is DGGITQSPKYLFRKEGQNVTLSCEQNLNHDAMYWYRQDPGQGLRLIYYSQIVNDFQKGDIAEGYSVSREKKESFPLTVTSAQKNPTAFYLCASRTTGGAEKLFFGSGTQLSVL.

About this clone itself: The CDR3 goes on 3 residues after the read ends, and that part is filled in from the germline J gene. This sequence joins TRBV18 and TRBJ2-7; 8 bases are a match to TRBD1. The CDR3 is made up of 16 amino acids. Germline V gives CDR1 KGHSH, CDR2 LQKENI. The junction had 9 bases not matched to a gene; V was cut back by 3 bases and J by 2 bases. CDR3 DNA (partial): TGTGCCAGCTCACCCGAACGGACAGGGTGGGCCTACGAG. This translates into CASSPERTGWAYE. The full CDR3 is CASSPERTGWAYEQYF.

Of note for this clone: With the read ending 3 residues before the CDR3 end, the germline J gene is used to fill in that end. The rearrangement links TRBV19 to TRBJ2-5; TRBD1 matches at 8 bases. The germline V gene encodes CDR1 LNHDA and CDR2 SQIVND (reference sequence). With 6 bases clipped from V and 4 bases from J, the junction kept 7 bases outside the gene matches. The CDR3 sequence is 14 residues long. The CDR3 here is CASSPDRGRETQYF. The CDR3 DNA, read in part, is TGTGCCAGTAGCCCCGACAGGGGTAGAGAGACC.

Here the CDR3 reads CASIKQGNLYNSPLHF. The part of the CDR3 DNA that was read is TGTGCCAGCATTAAACAGGGAAATCTCTATAATTCACCC. The V gene is TRBV2, the J gene TRBJ1-6; tentatively, D is TRBD1 (6 bases). The read ends 3 residues early relative to the CDR3; the germline J gene fills the gap. V shed 7 bases and J shed 3 bases, with 16 bases lying between them. Germline values: CDR1 SNHLY, CDR2 FYNNEI. The CDR3 contains 16 residues.

This clone was found a few times. Read sequence stops 3 residues before the CDR3 end, and the germline J gene provides the missing end. The V and J genes are TRBV7-2 and TRBJ1-5; D unresolved. Germline V CDR1 and CDR2: SGHTA, FQGNSA. Trimming stripped 5 bases from V and 6 bases from J, with 11 bases between. CDR3 length: 13 amino acids. CDR3 DNA, as far as it was read: TGTGCCAGCAGCGGGCAGGTCGGTCAGCCC. Its translation: CASSGQVGQP. The CDR3, in full, reads CASSGQVGQPQHF.

In regard to this clone: From the germline J gene comes the end of the CDR3, since the read stops 3 residues before it. V and J are TRBV7-2 and TRBJ2-5, with D uncertain. This CDR3 has 14 residues. Trimming removed 5 bases from V and 4 bases from J, with 14 bases in between. The germline gives CDR1 SGHTA, CDR2 FQGNSA. CDR3 residues: CASSPQVVVETQYF. The DNA read from the CDR3 is TGTGCCAGCAGCCCTCAGGTGGTGGTAGAGACC.

Details on this clone: The sequenced fragment ends 3 residues before the CDR3 boundary, so the rest is inferred from the germline J gene. V is TRBV7-2 and J is TRBJ1-2, with TRBD1 matching over 8 bases. The CDR3 length is 15 residues. V was pared by 4 bases and J by 3 bases, with 7 bases of the junction left unmatched. In germline, CDR1 is SGHTA, CDR2 FQGNSA. The CDR3 DNA, read in part, is TGTGCCAGCAGCTCTTATATGACAGGGGACTATGGC. It is translated as CASSSYMTGDYG. The full-length CDR3 reads as CASSSYMTGDYGYTF.

On this clone: The CDR3 extends 3 residues past the end of the read, so its final part is completed from the germline J gene. The V call is TRBV7-9, the J call TRBJ2-7; tentatively, D is TRBD1 (5 bases). This CDR3 comprises 13 residues. Germline V gives CDR1 SEHNR, CDR2 FQNEAQ (reference sequence). The V gene lost 5 bases and the J gene lost 1 base, with 9 bases spanning the gap. The CDR3 sequence is CASSPGHSYEQYF. The sequenced CDR3 bases are TGTGCCAGCAGCCCTGGACATTCCTACGAG. The whole variable domain, filled in from reference TRBV7-9 and TRBJ2-7, reads DTGVSQNPRHKITKRGQNVTFRCDPISEHNRLYWYRQTLGQGPEFLTYFQNEAQLEKSRLLSDRFSAERPKGSFSTLEIQRTEQGDSAMYLCASSPGHSYEQYFGPGTRLTVT.